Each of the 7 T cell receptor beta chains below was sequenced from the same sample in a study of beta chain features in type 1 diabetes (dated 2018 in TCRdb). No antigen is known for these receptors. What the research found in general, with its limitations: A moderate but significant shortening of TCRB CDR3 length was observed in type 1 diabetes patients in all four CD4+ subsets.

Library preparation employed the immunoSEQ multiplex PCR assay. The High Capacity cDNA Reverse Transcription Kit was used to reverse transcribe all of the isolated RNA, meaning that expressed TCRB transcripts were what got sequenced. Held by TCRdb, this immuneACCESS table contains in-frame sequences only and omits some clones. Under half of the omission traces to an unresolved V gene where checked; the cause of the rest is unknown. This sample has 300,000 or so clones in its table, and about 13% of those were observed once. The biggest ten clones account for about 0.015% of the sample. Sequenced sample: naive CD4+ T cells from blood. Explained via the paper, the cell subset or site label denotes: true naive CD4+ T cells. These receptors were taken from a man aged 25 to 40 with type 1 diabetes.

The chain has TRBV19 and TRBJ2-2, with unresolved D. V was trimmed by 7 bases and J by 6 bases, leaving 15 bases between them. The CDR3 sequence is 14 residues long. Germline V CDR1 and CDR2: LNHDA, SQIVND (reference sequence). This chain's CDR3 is CASKLGPRPGELFF. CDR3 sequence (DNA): TGTGCCAGTAAATTAGGCCCGCGGCCCGGGGAGCTGTTTTTT.

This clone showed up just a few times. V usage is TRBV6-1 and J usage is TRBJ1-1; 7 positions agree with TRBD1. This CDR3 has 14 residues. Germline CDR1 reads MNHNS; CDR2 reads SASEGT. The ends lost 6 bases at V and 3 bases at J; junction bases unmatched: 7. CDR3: CASRRSTGHTEAFF. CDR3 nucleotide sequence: TGTGCCAGCAGACGATCGACAGGGCACACTGAAGCTTTCTTT.

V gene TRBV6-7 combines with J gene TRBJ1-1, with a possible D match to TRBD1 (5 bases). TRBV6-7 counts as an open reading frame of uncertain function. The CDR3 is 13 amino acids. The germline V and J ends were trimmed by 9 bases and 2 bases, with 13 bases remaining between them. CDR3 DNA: TGTGCCAGGCCCCTCGGGGGAAACACTGAAGCTTTCTTT. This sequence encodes CARPLGGNTEAFF.

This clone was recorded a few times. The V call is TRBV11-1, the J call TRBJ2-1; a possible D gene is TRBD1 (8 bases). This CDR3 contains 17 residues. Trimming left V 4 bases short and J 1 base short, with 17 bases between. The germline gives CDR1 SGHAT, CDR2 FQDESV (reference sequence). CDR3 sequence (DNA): TGTGCCAGCAGCTCTAGAGGGAGGGACAGGTCCTACAATGAGCAGTTCTTC. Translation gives CASSSRGRDRSYNEQFF.

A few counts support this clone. The DNA for the CDR3 is TGTGCCAGCAGTGGGAGGGGGGCTGGCACAGATACGCAGTATTTT. Amino acid sequence: CASSGRGAGTDTQYF. V gene TRBV6-6 combines with J gene TRBJ2-3, with a possible D match to TRBD2 (7 bases). The V end was cut by 5 bases, the J end by 1 base, with 13 bases between. Germline V gene sequence: CDR1 MNHNY, CDR2 SVGAGI (reference sequence). The CDR3 runs 15 residues.

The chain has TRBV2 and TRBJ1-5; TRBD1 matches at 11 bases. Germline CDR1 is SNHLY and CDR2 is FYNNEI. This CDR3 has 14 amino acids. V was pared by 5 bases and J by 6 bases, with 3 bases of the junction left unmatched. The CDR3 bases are TGTGCCAGCAGTTGGACAGGGGGCTCTCAGCCCCAGCATTTT. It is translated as CASSWTGGSQPQHF.

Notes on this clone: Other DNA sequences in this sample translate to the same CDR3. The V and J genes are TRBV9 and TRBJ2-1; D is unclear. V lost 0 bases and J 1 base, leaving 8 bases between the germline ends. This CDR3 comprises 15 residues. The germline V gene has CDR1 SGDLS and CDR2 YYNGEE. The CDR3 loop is CASSVGGPSYNEQFF. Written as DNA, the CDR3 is TGTGCCAGCAGCGTAGGAGGCCCGTCCTACAATGAGCAGTTCTTC.